Below, 10 T cell receptor beta chains from the same sample are listed, as sequenced in a study of shared clonotypes between healthy human individuals. TCRdb keeps only in-frame clones here, not all; method: immunoSEQ multiplex PCR. Of approximately 720,000 clones listed, 72% were seen once; the top ten hold approximately 2%. The sample consisted of memory CD4+ T cells sorted from blood. Subset of the sample: CD45RA-negative fraction. These receptors were collected from a woman in her thirties in good health.

The chain employs TRBV28 and TRBJ2-7; TRBD2 matches at 12 bases. Germline lookup yields CDR1 MDHEN and CDR2 SYDVKM. Trimming at V came to 6 bases and at J to 0 bases, leaving 9 bases not matched to a gene. The CDR3 runs 17 residues. Here the CDR3 DNA reads TGTGCCAGCAGAGAGACTAGCGGGAGTGGGAGCTCCTACGAGCAGTACTTC. The encoded protein is CASRETSGSGSSYEQYF. Looking up the rest from reference TRBV28 and TRBJ2-7 gives the full variable domain: DVKVTQSSRYLVKRTGEKVFLECVQDMDHENMFWYRQDPGLGLRLIYFSYDVKMKEKGDIPEGYSVSREKKERFSLILESASTNQTSMYLCASRETSGSGSSYEQYFGPGTRLTVT.

The chain recombines TRBV14 with TRBJ2-7, with 8 positions matching TRBD1. The junction had 8 bases not matched to a gene; V was cut back by 1 base and J by 3 bases. The germline V gene encodes CDR1 SGHDN and CDR2 FVKESK. The CDR3 is 16 amino acids. CDR3 sequence reads: CASSQAAGQGFYEQYF. The CDR3 DNA is TGTGCCAGCAGCCAAGCCGCCGGACAGGGATTCTACGAGCAGTACTTC.

This clone has a single count. The chain recombines TRBV2 with TRBJ2-5; D might be TRBD1 (6 bases). The germline V and J ends were trimmed by 6 bases and 3 bases, with 11 bases remaining between them. The germline V gene has CDR1 SNHLY and CDR2 FYNNEI. This CDR3 has 13 amino acids. The CDR3 coding sequence is TGTGCCAGCAGCAGGGGAGAGGAAGAGACCCAGTACTTC. Its translation: CASSRGEEETQYF.

This clone was found once. The chain combines TRBV7-6 with TRBJ1-3; D is perhaps TRBD1 (5 bases). CDR3 length: 16 amino acids. The V and J ends lost 5 bases and 0 bases respectively, with 14 bases between them. In germline, CDR1 is SGHVS, CDR2 FNYEAQ. CDR3 region: CASSEGPGYSGNTIYF. Here the CDR3 DNA reads TGTGCCAGCAGCGAGGGGCCAGGTTACTCTGGAAACACCATATATTTT.

The V gene is TRBV19, the J gene TRBJ2-6; the D gene is possibly TRBD1 (5 bases). The CDR3 extends over 15 amino acids. Germline V lookup: CDR1 LNHDA, CDR2 SQIVND (reference sequence). V was cut by 7 bases and J by 0 bases, with 10 bases left in between. In DNA, the CDR3 is TGTGCCAGTACTCAAGGACACTCTGGGGCCAACGTCCTGACTTTC. Translating it yields CASTQGHSGANVLTF.

The chain links TRBV6-6 to TRBJ2-7; D might be TRBD1 (6 bases). The V and J ends lost 2 bases and 3 bases respectively, with 14 bases between them. The germline V gene has CDR1 MNHNY and CDR2 SVGAGI (reference sequence). The CDR3 totals 15 residues. DNA for the CDR3: TGTGCCAGCAGTTACAGTCGGGACATGTACTACGAGCAGTACTTC. It yields the protein CASSYSRDMYYEQYF.

This clone has just a few counts. The V and J genes are TRBV2 and TRBJ2-7; TRBD1 matches 10 bases. The CDR3 has 14 residues. Germline V gene lookup returns CDR1 SNHLY and CDR2 FYNNEI. V lost 6 bases, J lost 5 bases, and 7 bases stayed unmatched. CDR3 bases: TGTGCCAGCAGCGCTAGGGACAGGGGCCACGAGCAGTACTTC. Residues: CASSARDRGHEQYF. The full variable domain, in which reference TRBV2 and TRBJ2-7 provide the parts outside the CDR3, is EPEVTQTPSHQVTQMGQEVILRCVPISNHLYFYWYRQILGQKVEFLVSFYNNEISEKSEIFDDQFSVERPDGSNFTLKIRSTKLEDSAMYFCASSARDRGHEQYFGPGTRLTVT.

The rearrangement uses TRBV7-8 and TRBJ2-7, with D possibly being TRBD2 (5 bases). In germline, CDR1 is SGHVS, CDR2 FQNEAQ. The ends were cut back, 1 base at V and 4 bases at J, with 8 bases in the middle. The CDR3 covers 13 residues. For the CDR3, the DNA is TGTGCCAGCAGCTTAGGAGGAGGTTACGAGCAGTACTTC. Translating gives CASSLGGGYEQYF.

The gene calls are TRBV2 and TRBJ1-5, with D possibly TRBD1 on 5 matching bases. Germline V CDR1 and CDR2: SNHLY, FYNNEI. Between the trimmed V and J ends, which lost 5 bases and 3 bases, there was a span of 11 bases. The CDR3 is 14 amino acids. DNA of the CDR3: TGTGCCAGCAGTCGGTCAGGGACCAATCAGCCCCAGCATTTT. It encodes CASSRSGTNQPQHF.

There are a few counts of this clone. The chain recombines TRBV2 with TRBJ2-3; D remains unclear. The germline gives CDR1 SNHLY, CDR2 FYNNEI. The CDR3 runs 14 residues. V gave up 2 bases and J gave up 4 bases, with 10 bases separating them. Here the CDR3 reads CASSEWTSADTQYF. DNA for the CDR3: TGTGCCAGCAGTGAATGGACGTCGGCAGATACGCAGTATTTT. Looking up the rest from reference TRBV2 and TRBJ2-3 gives the full variable domain: EPEVTQTPSHQVTQMGQEVILRCVPISNHLYFYWYRQILGQKVEFLVSFYNNEISEKSEIFDDQFSVERPDGSNFTLKIRSTKLEDSAMYFCASSEWTSADTQYFGPGTRLTVL.